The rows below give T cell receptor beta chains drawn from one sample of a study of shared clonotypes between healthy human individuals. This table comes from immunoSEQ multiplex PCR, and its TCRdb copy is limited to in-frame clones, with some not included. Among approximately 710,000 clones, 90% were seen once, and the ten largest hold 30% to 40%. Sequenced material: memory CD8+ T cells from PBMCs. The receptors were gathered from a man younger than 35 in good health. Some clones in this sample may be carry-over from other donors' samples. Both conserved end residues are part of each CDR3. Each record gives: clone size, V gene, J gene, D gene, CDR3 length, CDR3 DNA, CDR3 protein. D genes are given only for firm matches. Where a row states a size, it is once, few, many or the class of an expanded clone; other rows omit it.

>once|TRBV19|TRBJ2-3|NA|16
TGTGCCAGTAGTACTGCAGGGCGCGAGAAAACAGATACGCAGTATTTT
CASSTAGREKTDTQYF
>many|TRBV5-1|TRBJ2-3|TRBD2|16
TGCGCCAGCAGCTTGGAGTGGCTAGCGGGCACAGATACGCAGTATTTT
CASSLEWLAGTDTQYF
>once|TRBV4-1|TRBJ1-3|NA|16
TGCGCCAGCAGCCCAAGGGGGAAGGAGACTGGAAACACCATATATTTT
CASSPRGKETGNTIYF
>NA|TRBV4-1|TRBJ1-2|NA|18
TGCGCCAGCAGCCAAGGGCGTGGGGGCCAACTCGCTAACTATGGCTACACCTTC
CASSQGRGGQLANYGYTF
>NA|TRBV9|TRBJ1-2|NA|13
TGTGCCAGCAGAGGACCAGGGACTGATGGCTACACCTTC
CASRGPGTDGYTF
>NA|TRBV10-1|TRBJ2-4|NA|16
TGCGCCAGCAGTGAGTCGGCGAGGAGCGCCAAAAACATTCAGTACTTC
CASSESARSAKNIQYF
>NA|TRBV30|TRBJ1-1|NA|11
TGTGCCTGGAGACGGAACACTGAAGCTTTCTTT
CAWRRNTEAFF
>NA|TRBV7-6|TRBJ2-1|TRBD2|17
TGTGCCAGCAGCGGGACTACCAGGGTCCGCTCCTACAATGAGCAGTTCTTC
CASSGTTRVRSYNEQFF
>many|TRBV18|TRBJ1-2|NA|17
TGTGCCAGCTCATCATATCCATTCGGTGAAGACATTAGGGGCTACACCTTC
CASSSYPFGEDIRGYTF
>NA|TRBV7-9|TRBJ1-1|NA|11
TGTGCCAGCAGCTGGACCGGTGAAGCTTTCTTT
CASSWTGEAFF
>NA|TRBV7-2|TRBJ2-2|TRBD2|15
TGTGCCAGCATGCTAGCGGGGTCACACACCGGGGAGCTGTTTTTT
CASMLAGSHTGELFF
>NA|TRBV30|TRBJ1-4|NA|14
TGTGCCTGGACGGAAGGACAATCATCTGAAAAACTGTTTTTT
CAWTEGQSSEKLFF
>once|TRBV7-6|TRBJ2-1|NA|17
TGTGCCAGCAGCCACCCCCGAAGGGACTTCGAGATGGATGAGCAGTTCTTC
CASSHPRRDFEMDEQFF
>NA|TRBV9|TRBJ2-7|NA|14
TGTGCCAGCAGCCCCCCCGGGCCCACCTACGAGCAGTACTTC
CASSPPGPTYEQYF
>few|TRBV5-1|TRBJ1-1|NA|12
TGCGCCAGCAGCTTGGAAGGTCCTGAAGCTTTCTTT
CASSLEGPEAFF
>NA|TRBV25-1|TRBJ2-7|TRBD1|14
TGTGCCAGCAGTGATGTAAGGGGGCCCCACGAGCAGTACTTC
CASSDVRGPHEQYF
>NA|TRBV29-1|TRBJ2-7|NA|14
TGCAGCGTTGAAGATCTCACTGACTCCTACGAGCAGTACTTC
CSVEDLTDSYEQYF
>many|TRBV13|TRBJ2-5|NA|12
TGTGCCAGCAGCCCGGTTCAAGAGACCCAGTACTTC
CASSPVQETQYF
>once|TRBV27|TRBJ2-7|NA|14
TGTGCCAGCAGTTTAAAGGGGGTGGGCTACGAGCAGTACTTC
CASSLKGVGYEQYF
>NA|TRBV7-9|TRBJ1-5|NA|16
TGTGCCAGCAGCTTCGGTCCAGGCTTTGGTAATCAGCCCCAGCATTTT
CASSFGPGFGNQPQHF
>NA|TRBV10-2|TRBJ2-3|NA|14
TGCGCCAGCCAAGAGGGTCAGGGAACAGATACGCAGTATTTT
CASQEGQGTDTQYF
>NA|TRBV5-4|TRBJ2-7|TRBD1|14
TGTGCCAGCAGCTTGGGACAGGGGGGTTACGAGCAGTACTTC
CASSLGQGGYEQYF
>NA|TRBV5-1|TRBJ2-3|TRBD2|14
TGCGCCAGCAGCCGGGCGGGGGATCCAGATACGCAGTATTTT
CASSRAGDPDTQYF
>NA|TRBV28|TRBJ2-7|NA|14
TGTGCCAACTACGAGACCGGCAGCTCCTACGAGCAGTACTTC
CANYETGSSYEQYF
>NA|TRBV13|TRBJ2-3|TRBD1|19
TGTGCCAGCAGCTCCCCCAGTAAGGGACAGGGTCGTCAGCCAGATACGCAGTATTTT
CASSSPSKGQGRQPDTQYF
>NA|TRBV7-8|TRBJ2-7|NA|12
TGTGCCAGCAGCTTAGCCCCTGGGGAGCAGTACTTC
CASSLAPGEQYF
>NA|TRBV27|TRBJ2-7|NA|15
TGTGCCAGCACCACCTCAGGAAGCGCATCCTACGAGCAGTACTTC
CASTTSGSASYEQYF
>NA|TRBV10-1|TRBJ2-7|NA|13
TGCGCCAGCAGTGGGGGGCCTAGTAGCGAGCAGTACTTC
CASSGGPSSEQYF
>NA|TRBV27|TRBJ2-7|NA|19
TGTGCCAGCAGTTTATCCCGCTCCCTACAGGGGGGGACAGGAGACGAGCAGTACTTC
CASSLSRSLQGGTGDEQYF
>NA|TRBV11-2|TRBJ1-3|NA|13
TGTGCCAGCAGTAGGACCAGAGGAAACACCATATATTTT
CASSRTRGNTIYF
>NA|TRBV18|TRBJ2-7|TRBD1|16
TGTGCCAGCTCACCGATGGACAGGCGAACAGCCTACGAGCAGTACTTC
CASSPMDRRTAYEQYF
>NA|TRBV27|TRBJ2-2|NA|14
TGTGCCAGCAGTTTAGCAGCGGGCCCCGGGGAGCTGTTTTTT
CASSLAAGPGELFF
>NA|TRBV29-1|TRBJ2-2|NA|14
TGCAGCGTTGCGAACAGATCGAACACCGGGGAGCTGTTTTTT
CSVANRSNTGELFF
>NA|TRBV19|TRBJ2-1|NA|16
TGTGCCAGTAGTATAGCCGGGGGCTCCTCCTACAATGAGCAGTTCTTC
CASSIAGGSSYNEQFF
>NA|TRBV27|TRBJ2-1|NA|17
TGTGCCAGCAGTTTAGGTAACAGACCCTCAACCTACAATGAGCAGTTCTTC
CASSLGNRPSTYNEQFF
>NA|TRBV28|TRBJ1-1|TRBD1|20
TGTGCCAGCAGTTACCCCACTTTTAGGGGGCACAGCGAGATGAACACTGAAGCTTTCTTT
CASSYPTFRGHSEMNTEAFF
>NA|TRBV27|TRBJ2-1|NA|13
TGTGCCAGCAGTCGGGCGTTCTACAATGAGCAGTTCTTC
CASSRAFYNEQFF
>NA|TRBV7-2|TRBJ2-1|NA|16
TGTGCCAGCATCCTCATTTCTGGGGCGGGGTGGAATGAGCAGTTCTTC
CASILISGAGWNEQFF
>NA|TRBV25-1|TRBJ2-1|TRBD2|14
TGTGCCAGCAGCCAAGCGGGAGATTTGGATGAGCAGTTCTTC
CASSQAGDLDEQFF
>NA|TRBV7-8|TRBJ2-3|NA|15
TGTGCCAGCAGCTTGGAAGCGGCAAGCACAGATACGCAGTATTTT
CASSLEAASTDTQYF
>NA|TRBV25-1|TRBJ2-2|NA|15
TGTGCCAGCAGTGAATCGAGTACTATGACCGGGGAGCTGTTTTTT
CASSESSTMTGELFF
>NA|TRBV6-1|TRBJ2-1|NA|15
TGTGCCAGCAGTGATTGGACCCCGACCGTCAATGAGCAGTTCTTC
CASSDWTPTVNEQFF
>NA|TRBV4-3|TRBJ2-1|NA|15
TGCGCCAGCAGTCCGCAGGGTGGAGGTTACAATGAGCAGTTCTTC
CASSPQGGGYNEQFF
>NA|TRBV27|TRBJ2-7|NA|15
TGTGCCAGCAGTACCCAGCTACCACTACCGCACGAGCAGTACTTC
CASSTQLPLPHEQYF
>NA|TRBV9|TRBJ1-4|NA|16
TGTGCCAGCAGCGTTGCTACAGAAGGCGAGAATGAAAAACTGTTTTTT
CASSVATEGENEKLFF
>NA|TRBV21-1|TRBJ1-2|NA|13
TGTGCCAGCAGCCCGGCCGCTAACTATGGCTACACCTTC
CASSPAANYGYTF
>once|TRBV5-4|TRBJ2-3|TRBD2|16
TGTGCCAGCAGCCCCCCGGGACTAGCTAGCACAGATACGCAGTATTTT
CASSPPGLASTDTQYF
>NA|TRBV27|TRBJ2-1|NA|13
TGTGCCAGCAGTAATCGGAGGGGCCATGAGCAGTTCTTC
CASSNRRGHEQFF
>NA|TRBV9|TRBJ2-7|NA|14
TGTGCCAGCAGCGTAGCCGGAAAAGGGTACGAGCAGTACTTC
CASSVAGKGYEQYF
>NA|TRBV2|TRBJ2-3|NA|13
TGTGCCACCCAAGGCAGTAGCACAGATACGCAGTATTTT
CATQGSSTDTQYF
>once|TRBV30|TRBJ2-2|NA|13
TGTGCCTGGAACATCCTGAACACCGGGGAGCTGTTTTTT
CAWNILNTGELFF
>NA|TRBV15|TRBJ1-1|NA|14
TGTGCCACCCACCCTCGGGGGGGGAACACTGAAGCTTTCTTT
CATHPRGGNTEAFF
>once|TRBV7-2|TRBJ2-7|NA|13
TGTGCCAGCAGCTTTACTACCCGATACGAGCAGTACTTC
CASSFTTRYEQYF
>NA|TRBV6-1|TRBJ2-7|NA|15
TGTGCCAGCAGCGCGTGGGACTTGAGCTCCTACGAGCAGTACTTC
CASSAWDLSSYEQYF
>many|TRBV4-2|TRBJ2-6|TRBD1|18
TGTGCCAGCAGCCAAGATTGGGCAGGGGGATTTGGGGCCAACGTCCTGACTTTC
CASSQDWAGGFGANVLTF
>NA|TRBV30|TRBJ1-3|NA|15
TGTGCCTGGAGGGAGGACAGTGTCTCTGGAAACACCATATATTTT
CAWREDSVSGNTIYF
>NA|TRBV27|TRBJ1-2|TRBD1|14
TGTGCCAGCAGTTTTTCAGGGGGGAACTATGGCTACACCTTC
CASSFSGGNYGYTF
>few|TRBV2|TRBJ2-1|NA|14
TGTGCCAGCAGTCAGGGGCAGGGGTACAATGAGCAGTTCTTC
CASSQGQGYNEQFF
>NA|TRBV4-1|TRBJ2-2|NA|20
TGCGCCAGCAGCCAATACCGATCAGTGACAGTATCATCGAACACCGGGGAGCTGTTTTTT
CASSQYRSVTVSSNTGELFF